Listed below are T cell receptor beta chains from one sample, sequenced in a study of technical replicates of blood from several donors. Clones were read by immunoSEQ multiplex PCR, and TCRdb kept only the in-frame ones, dropping some. The table shows tens of thousands of clones, with approximately 86% occurring only once. Sequenced material: PBMCs. These receptors were obtained from a human donor in good health. Some clones in this sample may be carry-over from other donors' samples. Each CDR3 is given with its conserved first and last residue. Fields, in order: V gene, clone size, D gene, J gene, CDR3 protein, CDR3 DNA. The D gene is left open where the match is weak. Clone size appears in some rows only: once, few, many, or a class for an expanded clone.

TRBV6-6	.	TRBD1	TRBJ1-1	CASSSWDRGNTEAFF	TGTGCCAGCAGTTCCTGGGACAGGGGAAACACTGAAGCTTTCTTT
TRBV4-2	once	TRBD1	TRBJ2-2	CASSQGTGEERTGELFF	TGTGCCAGCAGCCAAGGGACAGGGGAGGAACGCACCGGGGAGCTGTTTTTT
TRBV28	.	.	TRBJ1-3	CASGGRQSSGNTIYF	TGTGCCAGCGGGGGCCGCCAAAGCTCTGGAAACACCATATATTTT
TRBV6-4	.	.	TRBJ1-1	CASSPTGIGEAFF	TGTGCCAGCAGTCCCACAGGGATAGGTGAAGCTTTCTTT
TRBV2	.	.	TRBJ2-1	CASRSLWDNAYNEQFF	TGTGCCAGCAGGTCCTTGTGGGACAATGCCTACAATGAGCAGTTCTTC
TRBV6-6	.	TRBD1	TRBJ1-2	CASSYYGTGDGYTF	TGTGCCAGCAGTTACTATGGGACAGGGGATGGCTACACCTTC
TRBV7-3	once	.	TRBJ2-2	CASTPGPSTGELFF	TGTGCCAGCACACCTGGCCCAAGCACCGGGGAGCTGTTTTTT
TRBV7-3	.	.	TRBJ2-1	CASSLGAGAGNEQFF	TGTGCCAGCAGCCTAGGGGCAGGGGCGGGTAATGAGCAGTTCTTC
TRBV5-1	.	.	TRBJ2-3	CASSFEDYTDTQYF	TGCGCCAGCAGCTTTGAGGATTACACAGATACGCAGTATTTT
TRBV7-9	.	.	TRBJ2-1	CASSSSSYNEQFF	TGTGCCAGCAGCTCTAGCTCCTACAATGAGCAGTTCTTC
TRBV6-1	.	TRBD1	TRBJ1-1	CASSEMDRGVTEAFF	TGTGCCAGCAGTGAAATGGACAGGGGAGTAACTGAAGCTTTCTTT
TRBV4-3	.	TRBD2	TRBJ2-7	CASSLWYGGGPPGLLENEQYF	TGCGCCAGCAGCCTGTGGTACGGCGGGGGGCCCCCCGGTCTCTTAGAGAACGAGCAGTACTTC
TRBV6-6	.	.	TRBJ2-7	CASSYSKSRAYEQYF	TGTGCCAGCAGTTACTCGAAGTCCAGGGCCTACGAGCAGTACTTC
TRBV7-2	once	TRBD2	TRBJ2-1	CASSFGREMNEQFF	TGTGCCAGCAGCTTTGGGCGGGAGATGAATGAGCAGTTCTTC
TRBV6-4	.	.	TRBJ2-1	CASSDSRGPGTYNEQFF	TGTGCCAGCAGTGACTCGCGGGGGCCCGGGACTTACAATGAGCAGTTCTTC
TRBV7-3	once	TRBD1	TRBJ1-3	CASSWMGQSGSGNTIYF	TGTGCCAGCAGCTGGATGGGACAGTCCGGCTCTGGAAACACCATATATTTT
TRBV5-1	once	.	TRBJ2-1	CASSSGLDNEQFF	TGCGCCAGCAGCTCCGGACTGGACAATGAGCAGTTCTTC
TRBV11-2	.	TRBD1	TRBJ1-1	CASSSDRVKAFF	TGTGCCAGCAGCTCGGACAGGGTGAAAGCTTTCTTT
TRBV21-1	.	.	TRBJ2-3	CANYSGITNTQYF	TGTGCCAACTACTCCGGGATCACGAATACGCAGTATTTT
TRBV5-1	.	.	TRBJ2-3	CASSSDFPDTQYF	TGCGCCAGCAGCTCGGACTTTCCAGATACGCAGTATTTT
TRBV6-4	.	.	TRBJ1-5	CASSEGEHQPQHF	TGTGCCAGCAGTGAGGGAGAACATCAGCCCCAGCATTTT
TRBV6-1	.	.	TRBJ1-1	CASSELTPGGTEAFF	TGTGCCAGCAGTGAATTGACTCCTGGAGGGACTGAAGCTTTCTTT
TRBV13	once	.	TRBJ2-1	CASSKIGGRSYNEQFF	TGTGCCAGCAGCAAAATAGGAGGGAGATCCTACAATGAGCAGTTCTTC
TRBV2	.	TRBD1	TRBJ2-7	CASTPRDSAYEQYF	TGTGCCAGCACCCCAAGGGACAGCGCCTACGAGCAGTACTTC
TRBV9	.	.	TRBJ2-1	CASSPRQLFEEQFF	TGTGCCAGCAGCCCGCGGCAGCTATTTGAGGAGCAGTTCTTC
TRBV27	.	TRBD1	TRBJ1-2	CASSSGMGQGNYGYTF	TGTGCCAGCAGTTCGGGTATGGGACAGGGCAACTATGGCTACACCTTC
TRBV7-3	.	.	TRBJ2-5	CASSLSREETQYF	TGTGCCAGCAGCTTAAGCAGGGAAGAGACCCAGTACTTC
TRBV5-4	.	TRBD1	TRBJ2-3	CASNFRQGGTDTQYF	TGTGCCAGCAACTTTAGACAGGGGGGCACAGATACGCAGTATTTT
TRBV11-1	.	.	TRBJ1-1	CASIKTGNTEAFF	TGTGCCAGTATTAAGACAGGGAACACTGAAGCTTTCTTT
TRBV4-2	.	TRBD1	TRBJ2-7	CASSPGQGPTYEQYF	TGTGCCAGCAGCCCTGGACAGGGTCCAACCTACGAGCAGTACTTC
TRBV4-2	few	.	TRBJ1-4	CASSQQATNEKLFF	TGTGCCAGCAGCCAACAGGCAACTAATGAAAAACTGTTTTTT
TRBV20-1	.	.	TRBJ1-1	CSAGKEAFF	TGCAGTGCCGGTAAAGAAGCTTTCTTT
TRBV6-6	.	TRBD2	TRBJ2-1	CASSPTGTSRNEQFF	TGTGCCAGCAGCCCGACCGGGACTAGCCGCAATGAGCAGTTCTTC
TRBV7-6	.	TRBD2	TRBJ2-7	CASSLGGEEQYF	TGTGCCAGCAGTTTGGGGGGGGAAGAGCAGTACTTC
TRBV25-1	.	TRBD2	TRBJ2-3	CASSEYQREIPDTQYF	TGTGCCAGCAGTGAATACCAGCGGGAGATTCCAGATACGCAGTATTTT
TRBV5-1	.	.	TRBJ1-4	CASSLEGGQSNEKLFF	TGCGCCAGCAGCTTGGAGGGCGGGCAGTCTAATGAAAAACTGTTTTTT
TRBV9	.	TRBD2	TRBJ2-1	CASSVVATSGNEQFF	TGTGCCAGCAGCGTAGTAGCGACTAGCGGCAATGAGCAGTTCTTC
TRBV5-1	.	TRBD1	TRBJ2-4	CASSFIRGGLAKNIQYF	TGCGCCAGCAGCTTTATAAGAGGGGGCCTGGCCAAAAACATTCAGTACTTC
TRBV2	.	.	TRBJ1-1	CASSRYSRVPNTEAFF	TGTGCCAGCAGTAGATATAGCCGGGTTCCGAACACTGAAGCTTTCTTT
TRBV28	once	.	TRBJ2-5	CASSGGGNGAQYF	TGTGCCAGCAGTGGGGGGGGCAATGGTGCCCAGTACTTC
TRBV4-2	once	TRBD1	TRBJ1-4	CASTTGAGTVGEKLFF	TGTGCCAGCACCACGGGGGCCGGGACAGTAGGTGAAAAACTGTTTTTT
TRBV10-3	.	.	TRBJ1-2	CAISGAAGGYTF	TGTGCCATCAGTGGTGCTGCGGGTGGCTACACCTTC
TRBV18	.	TRBD1	TRBJ1-3	CASSPSTGVVGNTIYF	TGTGCCAGCTCACCATCGACAGGGGTTGTTGGAAACACCATATATTTT
TRBV27	.	.	TRBJ1-1	CASSITGNTEAFF	TGTGCCAGCAGTATAACAGGTAACACTGAAGCTTTCTTT
TRBV11-2	.	.	TRBJ1-3	CASSSPRGRPGNTIYF	TGTGCCAGCAGCTCACCGAGAGGGAGACCTGGAAACACCATATATTTT
TRBV18	.	.	TRBJ2-5	CASSPPEETQYF	TGTGCCAGCTCCCCTCCGGAGGAGACCCAGTACTTC
TRBV6-5	.	TRBD2	TRBJ2-7	CASIPTGGPAYEQYF	TGTGCCAGCATCCCAACGGGGGGACCGGCCTACGAGCAGTACTTC
TRBV15	.	.	TRBJ1-1	CATSPRTGGTEAFF	TGTGCCACCAGCCCACGAACGGGGGGCACTGAAGCTTTCTTT
TRBV18	.	.	TRBJ2-1	CASSPSSGAYNEQFF	TGTGCCAGCTCACCTTCTTCGGGAGCCTACAATGAGCAGTTCTTC
TRBV6-5	once	.	TRBJ1-2	CASSYHRDTSNYGYTF	TGTGCCAGCAGTTACCATAGGGACACCTCTAACTATGGCTACACCTTC